This T cell receptor beta chain was profiled in a study of somatic mutations in cytotoxic T cells in rheumatoid arthritis. Findings and caveats of the study: The top CD8+ clone topped 20% of CD8+ cells in about an eighth of the 65 patients. It was in rheumatoid arthritis patients, but not in healthy controls, that CD8+ clonality increased with age. Compared with age-matched healthy controls, rheumatoid arthritis patients did not differ significantly in CD8+ T-cell clonality.

Original data processing: When patient CD8+ clones larger than 1% were compared with published virus-specific TCRB sequences, few matched. Profiled with immunoSEQ multiplex PCR; TCRdb holds only in-frame clones, not every one. V and J calls plus clone size are reproduced from that table; the DNA served to infer D and trimming. The table lists around 3,200 clones, 84% of them singletons. As to this clone: Its target is not known.

Trimming shortened V by 3 bases and J by 7 bases, and 7 bases separated the two germline ends. CDR1 and CDR2 from the germline V gene are MNHEY and SMNVEV (reference sequence). The CDR3 runs 12 residues. This receptor was taken from a middle-aged man with rheumatoid arthritis. The rearrangement links TRBV27 to TRBJ1-5, with no clear D. Sequences were obtained from CD8+ T cells sorted from blood. The CDR3 here is CASSLAGQPQHF. In nucleotides, the CDR3 is TGTGCCAGCAGTTTGGCGGGGCAGCCCCAGCATTTT.